This TCR beta chain emerged from a study of regulatory and conventional T cells in RAG deficiency. Conventional CD4+ T cells were sorted from blood as CD25-low CD127-high cells. Measured with immunoSEQ multiplex PCR; TCRdb has only the in-frame clones, and not every one. The sample has 29,000 or so clones, more than 90% seen once. This clone was found a few times. Its cognate antigen is unknown. Study-wide results and caveats: Omenn CD25-high CD127-low cells may be activated cells, not true Tregs.

These data were also filed under a second study, of regulatory T cells. As that study records: Primers: 52 TRBV forward and 13 TRBJ reverse.

The specimen sequenced was CD25- CD4+ T cells sorted from blood. This TCR came from a human donor in good health.

CDR3 amino acids: CASNQGAGNTIYF. CDR3 coding DNA: TGTGCCAGCAATCAGGGGGCTGGAAACACCATATATTTT. V usage is TRBV2 and J usage is TRBJ1-3, with 7 nucleotides matching TRBD1. Unmatched junction bases numbered 2, after V lost 7 bases and J lost 2 bases. The germline CDR1 and CDR2 sequences are SNHLY and FYNNEI. CDR3 length equals 13 residues.